These 32 T cell receptor beta chains were sequenced from one sample in a study of T-cell reconstitution after alpha-beta-depleted transplantation in children. Preparation of the TCRbeta library involved a method that used unique molecular identifiers. Each CDR3 protein gets one entry after TCRdb re-called the PCR reads with MiXCR. The top ten hold roughly 5% of the sample, which has 750,000 to 950,000 distinct CDR3 sequences, 16% seen once. This specimen consisted of PBMCs, mostly from graft donor cells, obtained 360 days after TCRalphabeta/CD19-depleted stem cell transplant. Receptors were obtained from a male patient between 5 and 17 years old who had a stem cell transplant for acute lymphoblastic leukemia, so the T cells may come from the graft donor.

The chain recombines TRBV11-1 with TRBJ2-7, with TRBD2 as a possible D gene (5 bases). This CDR3 spans 18 amino acids. Trimming left V 4 bases short and J 6 bases short, with 28 bases between. The germline gives CDR1 SGHAT, CDR2 FQDESV (reference sequence). The CDR3 here is CASSSTAPTRAPEAEQYF. The CDR3 DNA follows: TGTGCCAGCAGCTCCACCGCCCCAACCCGGGCCCCGGAGGCCGAGCAGTACTTC.

This clonotype was observed at least ten times. The rearrangement links TRBV7-8 to TRBJ2-1; D unresolved. In germline, CDR1 is SGHVS, CDR2 FQNEAQ. This CDR3 is 14 amino acids long. Trimming took 0 bases from V and 3 from J, leaving 6 bases between them. The CDR3 is CASSLARFYNEQFF. DNA for the CDR3: TGTGCCAGCAGCTTAGCGCGGTTCTACAATGAGCAGTTCTTC.

The chain combines TRBV24-1 with TRBJ2-1; D unclear. The CDR3 has 16 amino acids. The germline gives CDR1 KGHDR, CDR2 SFDVKD. The V gene lost 0 bases and the J gene lost 6 bases, with 14 bases spanning the gap. The CDR3 DNA reads as TGTGCCACCAGTGATTTGCAAGTTAGCCCAGCCAATGAGCAGTTCTTC. Its translation is CATSDLQVSPANEQFF.

This clonotype has more than one count but fewer than ten. The chain links TRBV6-1 to TRBJ1-5; D not certain. Germline V gene sequence: CDR1 MNHNS, CDR2 SASEGT. CDR3 size: 14 residues. With 3 bases removed from V and 3 bases from J, the gap between germline ends came to 9 bases. CDR3 sequence (DNA): TGTGCCAGCAGTGACAGACTGGCCAATCAGCCCCAGCATTTT. It encodes CASSDRLANQPQHF.

This clonotype was detected ten times or more. The chain carries TRBV12-3 or TRBV12-4 and TRBJ2-5; D remains unclear. The V end lost 6 bases, the J end lost 1 base, and 6 bases lay between the germline ends. This CDR3 contains 12 residues. CDR3 in amino acids: CASRAAQETQYF. The CDR3 bases are TGTGCCAGCAGGGCAGCCCAAGAGACCCAGTACTTC.

The chain couples TRBV7-9 to TRBJ1-1; D remains ambiguous. The V end lost 7 bases, the J end lost 1 base, and 10 bases lay between the germline ends. CDR1 is SEHNR, CDR2 FQNEAQ, per germline (reference sequence). CDR3 length: 13 residues. CDR3 DNA: TGTGCCAGCACCCTAGACGGGAACACTGAAGCTTTCTTT. It encodes CASTLDGNTEAFF.

The V gene is TRBV20-1, the J gene TRBJ2-7, with D perhaps matching TRBD1 (6 bases). The CDR3 loop spans 13 amino acids. CDR1 DFQATT and CDR2 SNEGSKA come from the germline V gene (reference sequence). V lost 5 bases and J lost 0, with 11 bases in between. The CDR3 DNA sequence: TGCAGTGCTGGGGGCCAGAGCTCCTACGAGCAGTACTTC. Translated, it gives CSAGGQSSYEQYF.

The chain joins TRBV9 to TRBJ2-7; D possibly corresponds to TRBD2 (6 bases). The CDR3 sequence is 13 residues long. Trimming removed 5 bases from V and 5 bases from J, with 14 bases in between. CDR1 is SGDLS, CDR2 YYNGEE, per germline. For the CDR3, the DNA is TGTGCCAGCAGTCCTAGACTAGGCCACGAGCAGTACTTC. This encodes CASSPRLGHEQYF.

In its sample, this clonotype was seen a few times. The rearrangement uses TRBV5-1 and TRBJ1-1; 7 bases are a match to TRBD1. Trimming removed 3 bases from V and 0 bases from J; junction bases left unmatched: 8. The CDR3 sequence is 16 residues long. Germline CDR1 and CDR2: SGHRS and YFSETQ. CDR3 nucleotides: TGCGCCAGCAGCTGGACCGGGACAGCAATGAACACTGAAGCTTTCTTT. Its protein product is CASSWTGTAMNTEAFF.

This clonotype was seen a handful of times. The chain carries TRBV5-5 and TRBJ1-2, with no clear D. This CDR3 contains 13 residues. Germline-derived CDR1 and CDR2 are SGHKS and YYEKEE (reference sequence). V was shortened by 5 bases and J by 0 bases, with 8 bases between the two germline ends. CDR3 in DNA: TGTGCCAGCAGTCGGAGTACTAACTATGGCTACACCTTC. Translated, it gives CASSRSTNYGYTF.

The chain carries TRBV7-2 and TRBJ2-1; no definite D call. CDR1 and CDR2 from the germline V gene are SGHTA and FQGNSA. With 4 bases removed from V and 10 bases from J, the gap between germline ends came to 11 bases. This CDR3 comprises 12 residues. CDR3 nucleotide sequence: TGTGCCAGCAGCTCATCTACCCTCGAGCAGTTCTTC. It specifies CASSSSTLEQFF.

This clonotype was observed at least ten times. The chain recombines TRBV24-1 with TRBJ2-1, with D perhaps TRBD2 (6 bases). Germline CDR1 and CDR2: KGHDR and SFDVKD. Trimming stripped 4 bases from V and 2 bases from J, with 23 bases between. The CDR3 sequence is 19 residues long. CDR3 coding DNA: TGTGCCACCAGTGAAGAATATAGGTGGGGGAGGAGTACCTACAATGAGCAGTTCTTC. It yields the protein CATSEEYRWGRSTYNEQFF.

V usage is TRBV7-6 and J usage is TRBJ2-1, with D unclear. The CDR3 consists of 16 residues. Germline-derived CDR1 and CDR2 are SGHVS and FNYEAQ. V was trimmed by 5 bases and J by 4 bases, leaving 18 bases between them. CDR3 nucleotides: TGTGCCAGCAGCCCACGCGGCTACTCGCGATACAATGAGCAGTTCTTC. Protein product: CASSPRGYSRYNEQFF.

This clonotype was found a few times. CDR3 sequence reads: CASSYSGSLSTEAFF. The CDR3 DNA reads TGTGCCAGCAGTTACTCGGGCAGTTTAAGTACTGAAGCTTTCTTT. The chain has TRBV6-5 and TRBJ1-1; the D is unclear. V was clipped by 0 bases and J by 5 bases, with 13 bases between them. Germline CDR1 is MNHEY and CDR2 is SVGAGI. The CDR3 is 15 amino acids.

This clonotype was counted between two and nine times. V gene TRBV5-1 combines with J gene TRBJ2-4, with 8 positions matching TRBD1. The junction had 9 bases not matched to a gene; V was cut back by 4 bases and J by 0 bases. The CDR3 extends over 17 amino acids. Germline V gives CDR1 SGHRS, CDR2 YFSETQ. CDR3 amino acids: CASSETGQVTAKNIQYF. DNA of the CDR3: TGCGCCAGCAGCGAGACGGGACAGGTGACAGCCAAAAACATTCAGTACTTC.

The CDR3 reads CASSYPTRGEQTQYF. Here the CDR3 DNA reads TGTGCCAGCAGTTACCCCACTAGAGGGGAGCAGACCCAGTACTTC. This chain links TRBV6-5 with TRBJ2-5; D is perhaps TRBD1 or TRBD2 (5 bases each). Per the germline V gene, CDR1 is MNHEY and CDR2 is SVGAGI. Trimming took off 2 bases at V and 6 bases at J, with 16 bases between the two ends. CDR3 length: 15 residues.

This clonotype was seen only a few times. This rearrangement joins TRBV7-9 to TRBJ1-5; D is perhaps TRBD1 (5 bases). Germline CDR1 is SEHNR and CDR2 is FQNEAQ (reference sequence). Trimming cost V 1 base and J 2 bases, with 12 bases left between them. The CDR3 has 16 residues. The CDR3 DNA is TGTGCCAGCAGCTTAGGGTCGGGCAGGGGCAATCAGCCCCAGCATTTT. This encodes CASSLGSGRGNQPQHF.

The gene calls are TRBV27 and TRBJ2-3; D unresolved. Trimming removed 3 bases at V and 2 bases at J, with 9 bases between. The CDR3 is 14 residues long. Germline-derived CDR1 and CDR2 are MNHEY and SMNVEV (reference sequence). CDR3 in amino acids: CASSFIGDTDTQYF. The CDR3 region has the DNA TGTGCCAGCAGTTTCATAGGAGACACAGATACGCAGTATTTT.

The V call is TRBV6-1, the J call TRBJ1-3, with D tentatively TRBD1 (5 bases). The CDR3 runs to 15 residues. The V gene's germline CDR1 is MNHNS and CDR2 SASEGT. The V gene lost 6 bases and the J gene lost 0 bases, with 12 bases spanning the gap. Here the CDR3 DNA reads TGTGCCAGCAGGAAGACAGTGATCTCTGGAAACACCATATATTTT. Its protein product is CASRKTVISGNTIYF.

This chain uses TRBV25-1 with TRBJ2-6; D tentatively fits TRBD1 or TRBD2 (5 bases each). CDR1 and CDR2 from the germline V gene are MGHDK and SYGVNS. V lost 8 bases and J lost 4, with 21 bases in between. The CDR3 runs 17 residues. This CDR3 reads CASVVPGRSGGANVLTF. The CDR3 DNA follows: TGTGCCAGCGTGGTGCCAGGGAGAAGTGGAGGGGCCAACGTCCTGACTTTC.

The chain carries TRBV5-6 and TRBJ1-5, with D unresolved. V was clipped by 6 bases and J by 0 bases, with 13 bases between them. This CDR3 is 15 amino acids long. Germline CDR1 SGHDT, CDR2 YYEEEE. CDR3 residues: CASTTYSYSNQPQHF. The CDR3 DNA reads as TGTGCCAGCACCACCTACAGTTATAGCAATCAGCCCCAGCATTTT.

This clonotype showed up just a few times. J is TRBJ1-2 and V is TRBV12-3 or TRBV12-4; no clear D gene. Between the trimmed V and J ends, which lost 5 bases and 5 bases, there was a span of 21 bases. The CDR3 sequence is 16 residues long. The CDR3 sequence is CASSLGRAKIPYGYTF. For the CDR3, the DNA is TGTGCCAGCAGTCTTGGACGGGCCAAGATCCCTTATGGCTACACCTTC.

The chain is built from TRBV4-1 and TRBJ1-2; 8 nucleotides match TRBD1. Trimming cost V 1 base and J 7 bases; bases outside gene matches: 2. The CDR3 is 13 residues long. The germline V gene encodes CDR1 MGHRA and CDR2 YSYEKL. The CDR3 nucleotides are TGCGCCAGCAGCCAAGTACAGGGGGGTGGCTACACCTTC. Translated: CASSQVQGGGYTF.

The count of this clonotype is one. The V call is TRBV5-1, the J call TRBJ2-4; possible D gene TRBD2, 6 bases. This CDR3 has 16 residues. CDR1 and CDR2 from the germline V gene are SGHRS and YFSETQ. V lost 1 base to trimming and J lost 3 bases, with 14 bases between them. CDR3: CASSLIWRGNKNIQYF. The CDR3 DNA follows: TGCGCCAGCAGCTTGATTTGGCGGGGTAACAAAAACATTCAGTACTTC.

The chain has TRBV9 and TRBJ2-4; D is unclear. The V gene's germline CDR1 is SGDLS and CDR2 YYNGEE. The CDR3 has 15 amino acids. With 0 bases removed from V and 0 bases from J, the gap between germline ends came to 7 bases. The CDR3 coding sequence is TGTGCCAGCAGCGTAGAACTCTTAGCCAAAAACATTCAGTACTTC. It is translated as CASSVELLAKNIQYF. The full variable domain, completed using reference TRBV9 and TRBJ2-4, is DSGVTQTPKHLITATGQRVTLRCSPRSGDLSVYWYQQSLDQGLQFLIQYYNGEERAKGNILERFSAQQFPDLHSELNLSSLELGDSALYFCASSVELLAKNIQYFGAGTRLSVL.

The V and J genes are TRBV7-8 and TRBJ2-1, with D possibly matching TRBD2 (5 bases). CDR1 is SGHVS and CDR2 is FQNEAQ in the germline V gene. With 5 bases removed from V and 4 bases from J, the gap between germline ends came to 15 bases. The CDR3 is 15 residues long. CDR3: CASSTGLSKYNEQFF. CDR3 in DNA: TGTGCCAGCAGCACCGGACTGAGCAAATACAATGAGCAGTTCTTC.

This clonotype was observed many times. The chain combines TRBV11-2 with TRBJ2-3; D remains ambiguous. The CDR3 sequence is 13 residues long. The V and J ends lost 4 bases and 2 bases respectively, with 7 bases between them. The germline gives CDR1 SGHAT, CDR2 FQNNGV. The CDR3 region is CASSSGYTDTQYF. The CDR3, as DNA: TGTGCCAGCAGCTCCGGCTACACAGATACGCAGTATTTT.

In its sample, this clonotype was seen a few times. V is TRBV18 and J is TRBJ2-4; possible D gene TRBD1, 5 bases. Per the germline V gene, CDR1 is KGHSH and CDR2 is LQKENI. The V end was cut by 6 bases, the J end by 0 bases, with 15 bases between. This CDR3 is 16 amino acids long. Written as DNA, the CDR3 is TGTGCCAGCTCCATCCCAAATCAGGGAGCCAAAAACATTCAGTACTTC. As protein: CASSIPNQGAKNIQYF. Drawing the rest from reference TRBV18 and TRBJ2-4, the complete variable domain is NAGVMQNPRHLVRRRGQEARLRCSPMKGHSHVYWYRQLPEEGLKFMVYLQKENIIDESGMPKERFSAEFPKEGPSILRIQQVVRGDSAAYFCASSIPNQGAKNIQYFGAGTRLSVL.

CDR3 region: CASSLGQGISYNEQFF. The CDR3 DNA reads as TGCGCCAGCAGCTTGGGACAGGGGATCTCCTACAATGAGCAGTTCTTC. The chain uses TRBV5-1 and TRBJ2-1, with 8 bases matching TRBD1. V dropped 0 bases and J dropped 0; count of bases not matched to a gene: 2. The V gene's germline CDR1 is SGHRS and CDR2 YFSETQ. The CDR3 extends over 16 amino acids. The whole variable domain, remainder taken from reference TRBV5-1 and TRBJ2-1, is KAGVTQTPRYLIKTRGQQVTLSCSPISGHRSVSWYQQTPGQGLQFLFEYFSETQRNKGNFPGRFSGRQFSNSRSEMNVSTLELGDSALYLCASSLGQGISYNEQFFGPGTRLTVL.

The chain links TRBV27 to TRBJ2-5, with D possibly being TRBD1 or TRBD2 (5 bases each). V was shortened by 0 bases and J by 7 bases, with 27 bases between the two germline ends. The CDR3 consists of 19 residues. Germline loops: CDR1 MNHEY, CDR2 SMNVEV (reference sequence). CDR3 sequence reads: CASSLSPSTGTAVLVTQYF. As DNA, the CDR3 is TGTGCCAGCAGTTTATCTCCCTCCACCGGGACCGCCGTTTTGGTGACCCAGTACTTC.

This clonotype turned up a few times. The chain uses TRBV20-1 and TRBJ1-4; D call uncertain. The length of the CDR3 is 11 residues. The germline CDR1 and CDR2 sequences are DFQATT and SNEGSKA (reference sequence). Between the trimmed V and J ends, which lost 6 bases and 1 base, there was a span of 3 bases. CDR3 region: CSARTNEKLFF. CDR3 bases: TGCAGTGCCAGAACTAATGAAAAACTGTTTTTT.

The chain uses TRBV11-2 and TRBJ2-1; 8 bases line up with TRBD2. With V trimmed by 5 bases and J by 7 bases, 16 bases remained unmatched. Germline V lookup: CDR1 SGHAT, CDR2 FQNNGV. The CDR3 loop spans 17 amino acids. CDR3 sequence (DNA): TGTGCCAGCAGCCTACCCCATACAAGCGGGAGAGGGAATGAGCAGTTCTTC. It translates to CASSLPHTSGRGNEQFF.